These T cell receptor beta chains were read from a single sample in a study of T cells expressing NK-cell markers. TCRdb reprocessed the 5' RACE reads; each CDR3 protein has one entry and no DNA is given. The sample table includes 150,000 to 160,000 distinct CDR3 sequences. Sequenced sample: blood T cells: a sorted CD56 or NKG2C T cell subset, CD4+ or CD8+ T cells, or bulk PBMC T cells (not recorded which). The receptors originated from a woman in her forties or fifties in good health. Both conserved end residues are part of each CDR3. Fields, in order: V gene, clone size, J gene, CDR3 protein. Clone size is shown for a subset of rows, as once, few, many or a class of expanded clone.

v_call: TRBV6-2/TRBV6-3
clone_size: .
j_call: TRBJ2-7
cdr3_aa: CASSYSGAGRDEQYF

v_call: TRBV6-5
clone_size: .
j_call: TRBJ1-1
cdr3_aa: CATVDREGTEAFF

v_call: TRBV19
clone_size: .
j_call: TRBJ2-3
cdr3_aa: CASSILAGDTQYF

v_call: TRBV5-1
clone_size: .
j_call: TRBJ2-5
cdr3_aa: CASSPKDRVGETQYF

v_call: TRBV18
clone_size: .
j_call: TRBJ2-7
cdr3_aa: CASSLEWDEQYF

v_call: TRBV7-8
clone_size: .
j_call: TRBJ2-1
cdr3_aa: CASSHRVSKGEAQFF

v_call: TRBV7-9
clone_size: .
j_call: TRBJ2-2
cdr3_aa: CASTGASGINTGELFF

v_call: TRBV4-1
clone_size: .
j_call: TRBJ2-4
cdr3_aa: CASSQVSGVNIQYF

v_call: TRBV15
clone_size: .
j_call: TRBJ2-1
cdr3_aa: CATRGTSGNNEQFF

v_call: TRBV28
clone_size: .
j_call: TRBJ1-2
cdr3_aa: CASSMRQGLGYRIYGYTF

v_call: TRBV27
clone_size: .
j_call: TRBJ1-5
cdr3_aa: CASSPPGGGSQPQHF

v_call: TRBV28
clone_size: .
j_call: TRBJ2-5
cdr3_aa: CASSLFNSQETQYF

v_call: TRBV20-1
clone_size: .
j_call: TRBJ2-3
cdr3_aa: CSASRLPGLAGPTDTQYF

v_call: TRBV2
clone_size: .
j_call: TRBJ1-2
cdr3_aa: CASRGGSGYGYTF

v_call: TRBV4-2
clone_size: .
j_call: TRBJ2-2
cdr3_aa: CASSLMTGELFF

v_call: TRBV10-3
clone_size: .
j_call: TRBJ2-7
cdr3_aa: CAISTSIHEQYF

v_call: TRBV10-2
clone_size: .
j_call: TRBJ2-2
cdr3_aa: CASSESSERGYTGELFF

v_call: TRBV19
clone_size: .
j_call: TRBJ1-6
cdr3_aa: CASSMGIGGTKTPLHF

v_call: TRBV5-8
clone_size: .
j_call: TRBJ2-1
cdr3_aa: CASSLTSVTYNEQFF

v_call: TRBV24-1
clone_size: .
j_call: TRBJ2-1
cdr3_aa: CATSDFVPGQSRNEQFF

v_call: TRBV6-2/TRBV6-3
clone_size: .
j_call: TRBJ2-1
cdr3_aa: CASSRPVSGSAFWFF

v_call: TRBV6-1
clone_size: .
j_call: TRBJ1-4
cdr3_aa: CASSEIRGKLFF

v_call: TRBV7-6
clone_size: .
j_call: TRBJ1-1
cdr3_aa: CASSRALNTEAFF

v_call: TRBV7-9
clone_size: .
j_call: TRBJ2-7
cdr3_aa: CASSSDGTSGGRSYEQYF

v_call: TRBV10-3
clone_size: .
j_call: TRBJ2-1
cdr3_aa: CAIRGPWASGSNEQFF

v_call: TRBV7-9
clone_size: .
j_call: TRBJ2-2
cdr3_aa: CASTLRGLGPSGELFF

v_call: TRBV11-2
clone_size: .
j_call: TRBJ1-3
cdr3_aa: CASSWGDSGNTIYF

v_call: TRBV5-5
clone_size: .
j_call: TRBJ2-5
cdr3_aa: CASSLGGGIQETQYF

v_call: TRBV12-3/TRBV12-4
clone_size: .
j_call: TRBJ2-7
cdr3_aa: CASSLGDYEQYF

v_call: TRBV15
clone_size: .
j_call: TRBJ2-1
cdr3_aa: CATSREAVSSYNEQFF

v_call: TRBV12-3/TRBV12-4
clone_size: .
j_call: TRBJ2-1
cdr3_aa: CASSSGSLEQFF

v_call: TRBV11-3
clone_size: .
j_call: TRBJ2-3
cdr3_aa: CASSSPSGRATADTQYF

v_call: TRBV28
clone_size: .
j_call: TRBJ2-5
cdr3_aa: CASTVGAGAEWFNQETQYF

v_call: TRBV27
clone_size: .
j_call: TRBJ2-7
cdr3_aa: CASGIPGGSYEQYF

v_call: TRBV4-1
clone_size: .
j_call: TRBJ2-3
cdr3_aa: CASSQDPGRDTQYF

v_call: TRBV5-1
clone_size: .
j_call: TRBJ2-1
cdr3_aa: CASSSRRQASVRYVEQFF

v_call: TRBV5-5
clone_size: .
j_call: TRBJ2-3
cdr3_aa: CASSLLASGRSDTQYF

v_call: TRBV12-3/TRBV12-4
clone_size: .
j_call: TRBJ2-3
cdr3_aa: CASRVLAGGPTDTQYF

v_call: TRBV5-5
clone_size: .
j_call: TRBJ2-2
cdr3_aa: CASSIGRNTGELFF

v_call: TRBV15
clone_size: .
j_call: TRBJ2-3
cdr3_aa: CATSGGGGSGDTQYF

v_call: TRBV6-5
clone_size: .
j_call: TRBJ1-6
cdr3_aa: CASSYSQGGSPLHF

v_call: TRBV20-1
clone_size: medium-sized
j_call: TRBJ2-7
cdr3_aa: CSAREGQGFYEQYF

v_call: TRBV4-1
clone_size: .
j_call: TRBJ2-5
cdr3_aa: CASSLRHPSSGQETQYF

v_call: TRBV20-1
clone_size: .
j_call: TRBJ2-5
cdr3_aa: CSARAGVSQETQYF